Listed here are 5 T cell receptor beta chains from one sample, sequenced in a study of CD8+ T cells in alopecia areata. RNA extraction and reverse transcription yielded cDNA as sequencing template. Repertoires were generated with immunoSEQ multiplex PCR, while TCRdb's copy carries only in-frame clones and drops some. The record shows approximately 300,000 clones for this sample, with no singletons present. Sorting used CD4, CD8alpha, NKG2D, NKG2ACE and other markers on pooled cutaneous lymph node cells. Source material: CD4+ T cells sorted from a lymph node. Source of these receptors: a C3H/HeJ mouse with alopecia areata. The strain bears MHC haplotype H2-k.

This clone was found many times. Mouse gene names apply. CDR3 bases read: TGTGCTAGCAGTAGAGATCCACTCTCTAGTGCAGAA. It codes for CASSRDPLSSAE. The whole CDR3 reads CASSRDPLSSAETLYF. The chain is built from TRBV17 and TRBJ2-3, with no clear D. The CDR3 is cut off 4 residues early in the read; its end comes from the germline J gene. Germline values: CDR1 MNHDT, CDR2 YYDKIL. CDR3 length: 16 residues. The V gene lost 0 bases and the J gene lost 0 bases, with 10 bases spanning the gap.

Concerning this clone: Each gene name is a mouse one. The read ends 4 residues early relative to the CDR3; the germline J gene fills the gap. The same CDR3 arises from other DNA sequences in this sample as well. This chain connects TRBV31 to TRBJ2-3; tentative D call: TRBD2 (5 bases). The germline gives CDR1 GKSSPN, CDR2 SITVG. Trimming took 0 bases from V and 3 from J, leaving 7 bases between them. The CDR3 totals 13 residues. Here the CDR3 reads CAWSLVGAETLYF. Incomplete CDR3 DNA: TGTGCCTGGAGTCTGGTGGGGGCAGAA.

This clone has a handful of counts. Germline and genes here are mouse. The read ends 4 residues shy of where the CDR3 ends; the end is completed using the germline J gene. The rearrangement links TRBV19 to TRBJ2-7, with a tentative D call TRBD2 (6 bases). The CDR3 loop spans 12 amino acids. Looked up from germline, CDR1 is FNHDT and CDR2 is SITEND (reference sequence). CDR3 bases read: TGTGCCAGCAGACGACTGGCTTAT. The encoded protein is CASRRLAY. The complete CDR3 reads CASRRLAYEQYF.

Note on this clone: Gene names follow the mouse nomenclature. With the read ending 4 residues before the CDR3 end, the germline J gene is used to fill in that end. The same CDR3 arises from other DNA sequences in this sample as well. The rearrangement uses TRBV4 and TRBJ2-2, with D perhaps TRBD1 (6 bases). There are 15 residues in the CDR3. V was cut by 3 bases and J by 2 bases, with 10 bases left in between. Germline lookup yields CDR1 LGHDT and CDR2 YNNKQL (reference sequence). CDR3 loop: CASSYRGTNTGQLYF. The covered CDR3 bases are TGTGCCAGCAGCTACAGGGGAACTAACACCGGG.

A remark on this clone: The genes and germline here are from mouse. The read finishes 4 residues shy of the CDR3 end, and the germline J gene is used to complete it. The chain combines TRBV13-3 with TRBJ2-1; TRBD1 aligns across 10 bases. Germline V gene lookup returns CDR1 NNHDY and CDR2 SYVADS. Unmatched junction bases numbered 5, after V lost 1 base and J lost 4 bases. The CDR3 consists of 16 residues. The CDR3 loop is CASSDKKDRGYAEQFF. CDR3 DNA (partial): TGTGCCAGCAGTGATAAGAAGGACAGGGGGTATGCT.